This T cell receptor beta chain stems from a study of blood T cell repertoires in COVID-19. About the research overall: Specimens from acute and convalescent COVID-19 originated in the United States, Italy and Spain.

Libraries were prepared by immunoSEQ multiplex PCR; TCRdb keeps only in-frame clonotypes and omits some of them. The sample lists 250,000 or so clones; approximately 84% were seen once. Those enrolled, adults aged roughly 18 to 89 years, came from about two dozen US areas. The CDR3 extends over 13 amino acids. The germline V gene has CDR1 ENHRY and CDR2 SYGVKD. The trim removed 6 bases at V and 6 bases at J, leaving 3 bases unmatched. Sequences were obtained from PBMCs or T cells enriched from blood (not recorded which). The receptor was isolated from a man in his fifties or sixties who had recovered from COVID-19. The rearrangement uses TRBV10-3 and TRBJ1-2, with TRBD1 identical over 11 bases. CDR3: CAISPGQGDGYTF. The DNA for the CDR3 is TGTGCCATCAGCCCGGGACAGGGGGATGGCTACACCTTC.